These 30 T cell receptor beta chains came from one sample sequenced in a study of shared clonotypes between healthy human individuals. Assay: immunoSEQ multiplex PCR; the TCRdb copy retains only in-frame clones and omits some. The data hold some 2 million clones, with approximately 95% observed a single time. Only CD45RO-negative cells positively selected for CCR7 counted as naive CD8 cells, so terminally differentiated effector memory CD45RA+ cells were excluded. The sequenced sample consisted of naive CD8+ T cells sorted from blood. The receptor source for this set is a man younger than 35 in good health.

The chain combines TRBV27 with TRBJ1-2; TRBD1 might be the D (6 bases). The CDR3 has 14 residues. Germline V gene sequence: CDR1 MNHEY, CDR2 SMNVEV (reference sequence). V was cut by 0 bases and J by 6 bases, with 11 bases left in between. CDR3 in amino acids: CASSLSTGTHGYTF. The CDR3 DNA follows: TGTGCCAGCAGTTTATCCACAGGGACCCATGGCTACACCTTC.

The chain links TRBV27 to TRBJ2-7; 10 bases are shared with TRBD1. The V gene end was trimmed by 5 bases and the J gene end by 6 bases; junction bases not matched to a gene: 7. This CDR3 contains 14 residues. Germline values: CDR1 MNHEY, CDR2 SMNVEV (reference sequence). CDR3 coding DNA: TGTGCCAGCAGTCTGGGACAGGGGTACCGCGAGCAGTACTTC. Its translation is CASSLGQGYREQYF.

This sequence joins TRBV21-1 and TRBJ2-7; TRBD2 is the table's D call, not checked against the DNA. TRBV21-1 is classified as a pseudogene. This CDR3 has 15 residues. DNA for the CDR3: TGTGCCAGCAGCTTCGGGGGGCAGGTGCCTCCCGGGCAGTACTTC. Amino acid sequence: CASSFGGQVPPGQYF.

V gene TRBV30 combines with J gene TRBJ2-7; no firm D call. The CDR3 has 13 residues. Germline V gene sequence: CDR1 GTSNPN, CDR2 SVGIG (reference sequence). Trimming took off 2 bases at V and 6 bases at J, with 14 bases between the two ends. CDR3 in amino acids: CAWSSLRISEQYF. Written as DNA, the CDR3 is TGTGCCTGGAGTTCCCTTCGGATCTCCGAGCAGTACTTC.

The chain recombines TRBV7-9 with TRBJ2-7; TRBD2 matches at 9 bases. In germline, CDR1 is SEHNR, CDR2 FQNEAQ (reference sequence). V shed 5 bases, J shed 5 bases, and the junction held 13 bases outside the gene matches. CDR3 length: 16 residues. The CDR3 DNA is TGTGCCAGCAGCCATACCCGCGGGAGGGCCGACGACGAGCAGTACTTC. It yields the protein CASSHTRGRADDEQYF.

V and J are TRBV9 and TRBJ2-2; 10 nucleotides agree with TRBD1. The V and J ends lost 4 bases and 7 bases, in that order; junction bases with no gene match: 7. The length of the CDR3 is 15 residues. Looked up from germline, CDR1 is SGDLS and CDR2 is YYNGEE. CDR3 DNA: TGTGCCAGCAGCACCGACAGGGGGCAGGGCGGGGAGCTGTTTTTT. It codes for CASSTDRGQGGELFF.

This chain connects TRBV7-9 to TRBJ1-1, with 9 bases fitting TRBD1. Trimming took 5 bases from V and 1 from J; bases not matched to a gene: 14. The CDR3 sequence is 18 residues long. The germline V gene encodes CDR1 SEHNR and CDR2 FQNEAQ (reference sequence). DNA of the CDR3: TGTGCCAGCAGCGCCCCGAAGATCGGGACAGGGAAGAACACTGAAGCTTTCTTT. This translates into CASSAPKIGTGKNTEAFF.

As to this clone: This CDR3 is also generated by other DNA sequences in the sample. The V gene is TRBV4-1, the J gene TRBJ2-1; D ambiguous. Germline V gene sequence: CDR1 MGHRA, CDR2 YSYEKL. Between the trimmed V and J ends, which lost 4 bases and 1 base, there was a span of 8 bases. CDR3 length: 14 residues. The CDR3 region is CASSPRGSYNEQFF. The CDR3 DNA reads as TGCGCCAGCAGCCCCAGAGGATCCTACAATGAGCAGTTCTTC.

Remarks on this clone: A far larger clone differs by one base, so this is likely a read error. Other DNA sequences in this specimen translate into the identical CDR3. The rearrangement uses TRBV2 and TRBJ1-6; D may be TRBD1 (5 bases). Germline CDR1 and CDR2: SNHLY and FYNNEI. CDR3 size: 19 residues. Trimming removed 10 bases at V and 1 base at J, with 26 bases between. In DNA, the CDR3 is TGTGCCATGGGGGAAGACGGCACCGTTATTAGTTCCTATAATTCACCCCTCCACTTT. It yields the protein CAMGEDGTVISSYNSPLHF.

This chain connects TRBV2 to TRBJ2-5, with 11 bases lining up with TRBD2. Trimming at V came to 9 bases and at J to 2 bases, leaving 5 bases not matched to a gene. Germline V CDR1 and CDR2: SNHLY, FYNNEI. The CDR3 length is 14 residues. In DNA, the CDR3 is TGTGCCAGTACGGGACTAGCGGAACAAGAGACCCAGTACTTC. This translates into CASTGLAEQETQYF.

CDR3 nucleotide sequence: TGTGCCATCAGCCAAGCGGGGGGGCAGGTTGAGCAGTTCTTC. This translates into CAISQAGGQVEQFF. This rearrangement joins TRBV10-3 to TRBJ2-1; 10 bases line up with TRBD2. This CDR3 region has 14 residues. The germline gives CDR1 ENHRY, CDR2 SYGVKD. V was pared by 6 bases and J by 9 bases, with 8 bases of the junction left unmatched.

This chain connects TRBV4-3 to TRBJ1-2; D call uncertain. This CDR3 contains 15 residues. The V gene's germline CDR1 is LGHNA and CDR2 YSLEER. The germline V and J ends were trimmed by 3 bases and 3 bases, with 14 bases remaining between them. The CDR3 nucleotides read TGCGCCAGCAGCCATGGCGGTTTGGAGGACTATGGCTACACCTTC. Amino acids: CASSHGGLEDYGYTF.

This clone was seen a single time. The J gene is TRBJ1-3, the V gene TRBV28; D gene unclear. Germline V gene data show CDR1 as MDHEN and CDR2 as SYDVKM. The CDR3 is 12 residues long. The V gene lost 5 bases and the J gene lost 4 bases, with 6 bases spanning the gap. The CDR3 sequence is CASSPMGNTIYF. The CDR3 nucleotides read TGTGCCAGCAGTCCGATGGGAAACACCATATATTTT.

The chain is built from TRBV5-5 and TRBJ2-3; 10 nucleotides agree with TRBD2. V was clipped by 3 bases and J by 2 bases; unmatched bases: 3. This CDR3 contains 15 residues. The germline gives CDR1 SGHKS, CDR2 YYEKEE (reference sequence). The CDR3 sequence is CASSYGTSDTDTQYF. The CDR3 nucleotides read TGTGCCAGCAGCTACGGGACTAGCGACACAGATACGCAGTATTTT. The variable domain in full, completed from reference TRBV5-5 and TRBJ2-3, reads DAGVTQSPTHLIKTRGQQVTLRCSPISGHKSVSWYQQVLGQGPQFIFQYYEKEERGRGNFPDRFSARQFPNYSSELNVNALLLGDSALYLCASSYGTSDTDTQYFGPGTRLTVL.

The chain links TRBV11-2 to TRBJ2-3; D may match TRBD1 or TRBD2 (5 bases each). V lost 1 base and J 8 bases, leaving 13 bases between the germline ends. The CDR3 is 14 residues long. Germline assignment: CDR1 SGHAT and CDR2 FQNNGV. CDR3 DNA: TGTGCCAGCAGCTTAGGAGGGGCTAAGGTTACGCAGTATTTT. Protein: CASSLGGAKVTQYF.

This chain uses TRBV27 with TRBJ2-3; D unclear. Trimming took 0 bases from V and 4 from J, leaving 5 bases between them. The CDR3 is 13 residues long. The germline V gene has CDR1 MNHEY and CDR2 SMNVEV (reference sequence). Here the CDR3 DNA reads TGTGCCAGCAGTTTATCGTGGGCAGATACGCAGTATTTT. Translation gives CASSLSWADTQYF.

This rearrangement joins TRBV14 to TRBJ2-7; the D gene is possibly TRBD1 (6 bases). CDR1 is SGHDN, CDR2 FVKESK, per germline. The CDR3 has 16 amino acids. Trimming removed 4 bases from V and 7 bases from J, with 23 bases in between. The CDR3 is CASSPRDNVRLLEQYF. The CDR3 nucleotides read TGTGCCAGCAGCCCCCGGGACAACGTACGTTTACTGGAGCAGTACTTC.

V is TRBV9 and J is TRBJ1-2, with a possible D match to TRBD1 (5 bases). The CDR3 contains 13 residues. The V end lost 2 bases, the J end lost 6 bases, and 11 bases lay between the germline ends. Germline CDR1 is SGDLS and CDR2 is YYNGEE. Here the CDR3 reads CASSVRRGDGYTF. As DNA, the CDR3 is TGTGCCAGCAGCGTGAGACGGGGCGATGGCTACACCTTC.

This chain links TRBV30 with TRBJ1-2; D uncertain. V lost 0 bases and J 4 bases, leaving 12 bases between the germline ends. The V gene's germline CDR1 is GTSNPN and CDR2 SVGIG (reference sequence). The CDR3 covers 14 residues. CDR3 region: CAWSVGGLSYGYTF. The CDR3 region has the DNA TGTGCCTGGAGTGTAGGCGGTCTGTCCTATGGCTACACCTTC.

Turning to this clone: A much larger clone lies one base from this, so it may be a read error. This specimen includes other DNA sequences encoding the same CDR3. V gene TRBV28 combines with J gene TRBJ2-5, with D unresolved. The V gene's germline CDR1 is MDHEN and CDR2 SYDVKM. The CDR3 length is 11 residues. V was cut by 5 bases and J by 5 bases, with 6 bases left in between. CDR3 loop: CASSLGETQYF. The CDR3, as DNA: TGTGCCAGCAGTCTAGGGGAGACCCAGTACTTC.

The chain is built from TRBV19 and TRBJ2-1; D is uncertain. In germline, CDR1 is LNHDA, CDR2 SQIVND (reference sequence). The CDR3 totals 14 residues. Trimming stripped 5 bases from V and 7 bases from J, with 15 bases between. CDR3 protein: CASSSPLIGNEQFF. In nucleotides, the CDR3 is TGTGCCAGTAGTTCGCCCTTAATTGGAAATGAGCAGTTCTTC.

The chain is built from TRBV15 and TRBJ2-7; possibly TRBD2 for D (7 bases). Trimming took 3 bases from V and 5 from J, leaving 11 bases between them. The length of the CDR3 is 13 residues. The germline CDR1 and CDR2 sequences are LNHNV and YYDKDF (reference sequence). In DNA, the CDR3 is TGTGCCACCAGCAGCCGGGGGGCCGACGAGCAGTACTTC. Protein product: CATSSRGADEQYF.

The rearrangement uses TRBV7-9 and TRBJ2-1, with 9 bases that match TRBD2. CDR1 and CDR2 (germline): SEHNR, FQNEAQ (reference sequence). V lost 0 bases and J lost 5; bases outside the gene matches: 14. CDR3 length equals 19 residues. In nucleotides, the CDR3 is TGTGCCAGCAGCTTAGCGCCCTACTACCCTAGCGGGGTTAACAATGAGCAGTTCTTC. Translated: CASSLAPYYPSGVNNEQFF.

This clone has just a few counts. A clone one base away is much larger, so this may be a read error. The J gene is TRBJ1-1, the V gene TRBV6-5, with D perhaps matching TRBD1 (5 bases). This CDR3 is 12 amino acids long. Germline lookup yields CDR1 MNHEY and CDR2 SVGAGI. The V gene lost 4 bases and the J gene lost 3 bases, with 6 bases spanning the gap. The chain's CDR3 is CASSLGDTEAFF. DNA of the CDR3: TGTGCCAGCAGTTTAGGGGACACTGAAGCTTTCTTT.

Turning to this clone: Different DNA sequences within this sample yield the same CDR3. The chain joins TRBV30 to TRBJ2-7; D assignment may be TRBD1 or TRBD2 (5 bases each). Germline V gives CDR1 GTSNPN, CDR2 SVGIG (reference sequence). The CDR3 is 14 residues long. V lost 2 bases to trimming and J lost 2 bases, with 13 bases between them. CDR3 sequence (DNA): TGTGCCTGGAGTAGGGGAAGGCGGGCCTACGAGCAGTACTTC. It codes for CAWSRGRRAYEQYF.

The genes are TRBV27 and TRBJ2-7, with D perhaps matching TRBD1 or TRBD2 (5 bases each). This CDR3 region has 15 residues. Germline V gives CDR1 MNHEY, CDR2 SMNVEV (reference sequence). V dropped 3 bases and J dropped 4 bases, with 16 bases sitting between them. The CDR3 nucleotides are TGTGCCAGCAGTTTGGGACCGGCTGGGGTATACGAGCAGTACTTC. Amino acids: CASSLGPAGVYEQYF.

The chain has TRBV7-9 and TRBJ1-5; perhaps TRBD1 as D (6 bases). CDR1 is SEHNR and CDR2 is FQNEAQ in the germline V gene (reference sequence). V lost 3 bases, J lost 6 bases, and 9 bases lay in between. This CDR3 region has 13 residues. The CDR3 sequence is CASSFLGGQPQHF. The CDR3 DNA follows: TGTGCCAGCAGCTTTTTAGGGGGTCAGCCCCAGCATTTT. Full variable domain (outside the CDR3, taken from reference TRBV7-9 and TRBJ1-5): DTGVSQNPRHKITKRGQNVTFRCDPISEHNRLYWYRQTLGQGPEFLTYFQNEAQLEKSRLLSDRFSAERPKGSFSTLEIQRTEQGDSAMYLCASSFLGGQPQHFGDGTRLSIL.

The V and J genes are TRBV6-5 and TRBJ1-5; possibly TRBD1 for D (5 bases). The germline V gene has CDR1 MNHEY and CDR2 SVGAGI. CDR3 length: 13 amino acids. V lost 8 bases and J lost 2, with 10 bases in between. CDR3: CASGLGGNQPQHF. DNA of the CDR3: TGTGCCAGCGGCTTGGGGGGCAATCAGCCCCAGCATTTT.

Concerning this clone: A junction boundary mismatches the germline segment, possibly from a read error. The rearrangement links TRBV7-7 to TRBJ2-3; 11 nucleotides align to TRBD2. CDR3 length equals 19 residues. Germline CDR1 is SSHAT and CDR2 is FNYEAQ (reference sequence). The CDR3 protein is CASTGTSGDLNIATDTQYF. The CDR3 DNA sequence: TGTGCTAGCACGGGGACTAGCGGAGATTTGAATATCGCCACAGATACGCAGTATTTT. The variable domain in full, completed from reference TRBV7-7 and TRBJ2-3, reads GAGVSQSPRYKVTKRGQDVTLRCDPISSHATLYWYQQALGQGPEFLTYFNYEAQPDKSGLPSDRFSAERPEGSISTLTIQRTEQRDSAMYRCASTGTSGDLNIATDTQYFGPGTRLTVL.

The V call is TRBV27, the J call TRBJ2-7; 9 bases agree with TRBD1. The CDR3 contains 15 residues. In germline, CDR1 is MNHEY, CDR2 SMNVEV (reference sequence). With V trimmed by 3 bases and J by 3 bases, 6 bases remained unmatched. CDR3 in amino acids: CASSFGTGLGYEQYF. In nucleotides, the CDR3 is TGTGCCAGCAGTTTTGGGACAGGGTTGGGCTACGAGCAGTACTTC.